This TCR beta chain was identified during a study of blood T cell repertoires in COVID-19. Study in general: Acute-phase and convalescent COVID-19 samples originated in the United States, Italy and Spain.

How the authors handled the data: Estimates of nucleated cell counts were drawn from the amplification of reference gene primers. The table came from immunoSEQ multiplex PCR; TCRdb's copy has only in-frame clones and leaves some out. V and J calls and clone size are as listed in that table; D and trimming were resolved from the DNA. This sample has over 40,000 clones, with 90% found just once. CDR3 size: 16 residues. The clonotype originates from a man between 65 and 79 years old with acute or convalescent COVID-19. The sequenced sample consisted of peripheral blood. V and J are TRBV21-1 and TRBJ2-7; the D call of TRBD2 is as the table states it, not checked on the DNA. TRBV21-1 is recorded as a pseudogene. CDR3 region: CASSKVTEGSSYEQYF. For the CDR3, the DNA is TGTGCCAGCAGCAAAGTTACGGAGGGGTCCTCCTACGAGCAGTACTTC.